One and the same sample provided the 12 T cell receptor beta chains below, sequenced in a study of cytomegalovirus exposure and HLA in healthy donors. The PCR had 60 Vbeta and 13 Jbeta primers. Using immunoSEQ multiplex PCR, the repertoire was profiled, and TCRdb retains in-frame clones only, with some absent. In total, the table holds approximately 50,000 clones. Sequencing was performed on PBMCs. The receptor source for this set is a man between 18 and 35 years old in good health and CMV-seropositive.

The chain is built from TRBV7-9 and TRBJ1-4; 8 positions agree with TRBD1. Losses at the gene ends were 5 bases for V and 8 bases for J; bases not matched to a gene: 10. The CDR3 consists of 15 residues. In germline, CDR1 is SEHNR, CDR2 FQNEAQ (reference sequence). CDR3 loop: CASSEYQGAEEKLFF. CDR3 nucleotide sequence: TGTGCCAGCAGCGAGTACCAGGGGGCAGAAGAAAAACTGTTTTTT.

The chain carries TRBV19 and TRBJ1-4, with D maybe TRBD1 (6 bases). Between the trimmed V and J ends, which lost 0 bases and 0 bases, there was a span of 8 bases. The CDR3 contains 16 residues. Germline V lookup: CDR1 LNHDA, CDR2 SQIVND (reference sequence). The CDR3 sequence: CASSIEGATTNEKLFF. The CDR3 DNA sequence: TGTGCCAGTAGTATAGAGGGGGCCACAACTAATGAAAAACTGTTTTTT.

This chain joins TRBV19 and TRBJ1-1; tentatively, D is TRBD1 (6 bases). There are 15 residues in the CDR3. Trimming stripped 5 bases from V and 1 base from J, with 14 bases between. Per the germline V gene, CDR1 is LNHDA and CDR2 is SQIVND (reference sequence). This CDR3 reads CASSVYGQPNTEAFF. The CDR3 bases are TGTGCCAGTAGTGTATACGGACAGCCGAACACTGAAGCTTTCTTT.

As DNA, the CDR3 is TGTGCCAGCAGTTTGAGTGAAATACGCCGAACCTTCAATGAGCAGTTCTTC. This encodes CASSLSEIRRTFNEQFF. The chain couples TRBV27 to TRBJ2-1; D not certain. The CDR3 spans 17 residues. V dropped 3 bases and J dropped 6 bases, with 21 bases sitting between them. The germline gives CDR1 MNHEY, CDR2 SMNVEV (reference sequence).

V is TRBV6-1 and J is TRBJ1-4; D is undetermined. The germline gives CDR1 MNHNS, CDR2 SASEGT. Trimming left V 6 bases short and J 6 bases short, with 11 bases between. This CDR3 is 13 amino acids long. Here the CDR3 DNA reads TGTGCCAGCAGCCAGGAATATCATGAAAAACTGTTTTTT. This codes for CASSQEYHEKLFF.

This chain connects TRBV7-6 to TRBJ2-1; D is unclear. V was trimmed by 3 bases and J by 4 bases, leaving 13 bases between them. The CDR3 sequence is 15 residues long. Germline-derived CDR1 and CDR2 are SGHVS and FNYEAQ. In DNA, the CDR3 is TGTGCCAGCAGCTTTGGCACCCTCCCTTACAATGAGCAGTTCTTC. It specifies CASSFGTLPYNEQFF.

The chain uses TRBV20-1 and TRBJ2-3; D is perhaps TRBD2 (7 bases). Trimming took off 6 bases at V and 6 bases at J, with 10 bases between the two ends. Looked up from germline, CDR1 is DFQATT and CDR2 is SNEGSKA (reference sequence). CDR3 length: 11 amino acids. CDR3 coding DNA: TGCAGTGCCGAGGGGGGGGATACGCAGTATTTT. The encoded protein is CSAEGGDTQYF.

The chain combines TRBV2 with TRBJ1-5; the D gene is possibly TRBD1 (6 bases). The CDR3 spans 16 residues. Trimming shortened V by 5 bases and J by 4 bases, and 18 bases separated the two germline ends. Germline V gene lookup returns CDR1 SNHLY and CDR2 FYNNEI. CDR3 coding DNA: TGTGCCAGCAGTTCAGGGGTTCTTCAGGGTAATCAGCCCCAGCATTTT. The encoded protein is CASSSGVLQGNQPQHF.

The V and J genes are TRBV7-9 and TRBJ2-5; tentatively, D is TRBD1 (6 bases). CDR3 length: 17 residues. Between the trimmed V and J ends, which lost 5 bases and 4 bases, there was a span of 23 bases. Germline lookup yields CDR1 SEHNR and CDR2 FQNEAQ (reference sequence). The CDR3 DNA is TGTGCCAGCAGCCCCATAGCCGGGACCCAGGGGTTAGAGACCCAGTACTTC. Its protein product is CASSPIAGTQGLETQYF.

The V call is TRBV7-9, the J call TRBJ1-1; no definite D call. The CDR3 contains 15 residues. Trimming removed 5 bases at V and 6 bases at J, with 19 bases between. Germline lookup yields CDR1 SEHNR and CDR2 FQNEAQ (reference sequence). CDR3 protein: CASSPSLPGGAEAFF. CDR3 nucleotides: TGTGCCAGCAGCCCCTCCCTACCAGGTGGCGCTGAAGCTTTCTTT.

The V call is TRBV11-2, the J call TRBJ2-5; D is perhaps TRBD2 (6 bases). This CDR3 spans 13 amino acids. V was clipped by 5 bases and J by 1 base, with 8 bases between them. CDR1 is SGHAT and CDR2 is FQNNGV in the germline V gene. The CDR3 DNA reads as TGTGCCAGCAGCCGGGGGAGCCAAGAGACCCAGTACTTC. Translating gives CASSRGSQETQYF.

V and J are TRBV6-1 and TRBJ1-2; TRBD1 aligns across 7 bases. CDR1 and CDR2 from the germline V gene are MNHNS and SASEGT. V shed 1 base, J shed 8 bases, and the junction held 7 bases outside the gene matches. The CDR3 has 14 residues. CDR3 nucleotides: TGTGCCAGCAGTGAAGAAGGAGACAGGGTAGGCTACACCTTC. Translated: CASSEEGDRVGYTF.